A single sample gave rise to the 8 T cell receptor beta chains below, sequenced in a study of T cells in Graves' hyperthyroidism and ophthalmopathy. RNA transcripts yielded amplified TCR beta CDR3 regions. HTBI primers drove first-round RT-PCR of the TCR CDR3. TCRdb reprocessed the multiplex PCR reads via MiXCR and lists one record per CDR3 protein. The sample gives under 700,000 distinct CDR3 sequences, about half of which show up once; just over 8% is in the top ten. Sequencing was carried out using peripheral blood or thyroid tissue (not recorded which). The receptors derive from a woman under 30 with Graves' hyperthyroidism.

This clonotype was counted between two and nine times. J is TRBJ1-1 and V is TRBV20-1, with D perhaps matching TRBD1 (5 bases). The CDR3 covers 14 residues. Deletions cut 3 bases from V and 5 bases from J, with 16 bases between. Looked up from germline, CDR1 is DFQATT and CDR2 is SNEGSKA (reference sequence). The CDR3 region has the DNA TGCAGTGCTAGGACGTCAGGGATAAGAACTGAAGCTTTCTTT. It codes for CSARTSGIRTEAFF.

The sample holds a few counts of this clonotype. A read error may produce the germline difference seen at one junction end. The gene calls are TRBV5-5 and TRBJ2-5; D is uncertain. This CDR3 comprises 13 residues. Looked up from germline, CDR1 is SGHKS and CDR2 is YYEKEE (reference sequence). CDR3 coding DNA: TGCGCCAGCAGCCACCCCGAGAGCGAGACCCAGTACTTC. It encodes CASSHPESETQYF.

This clonotype was seen a few times. The chain recombines TRBV24-1 with TRBJ1-2, with TRBD1 matching over 7 bases. Losses at the gene ends were 12 bases for V and 4 bases for J; bases not matched to a gene: 7. The V gene's germline CDR1 is KGHDR and CDR2 SFDVKD. The CDR3 loop spans 12 amino acids. The CDR3 region is CAQTGKGYGYTF. The CDR3 nucleotides read TGTGCCCAGACAGGGAAAGGCTATGGCTACACCTTC.

The chain recombines TRBV6-2 or TRBV6-3 with TRBJ2-5; no firm D call. Germline values: CDR1 MNHEY, CDR2 SVGEGT. Between the trimmed V and J ends, which lost 2 bases and 2 bases, there was a span of 21 bases. The length of the CDR3 is 18 residues. The chain's CDR3 is CASSYHLFITDSQETQYF. CDR3 sequence (DNA): TGTGCCAGCAGTTACCACCTATTTATAACAGACTCACAAGAGACCCAGTACTTC.

The chain recombines TRBV11-3 with TRBJ2-5; 10 nucleotides agree with TRBD1. CDR3 size: 15 residues. Trimming removed 4 bases from V and 5 bases from J; junction bases left unmatched: 7. The V gene's germline CDR1 is SGHNT and CDR2 YENEEA. The CDR3 loop reads CASSYGQGDRETQYF. CDR3 sequence (DNA): TGTGCCAGCAGCTACGGACAGGGGGATCGGGAGACCCAGTACTTC.

J is TRBJ1-2 and V is TRBV29-1, with unresolved D. The CDR3 covers 10 residues. V lost 7 bases and J lost 8, with 11 bases in between. From germline, CDR1 is SQVTM and CDR2 ANQGSEA. The CDR3 loop reads CSDKSTGYTF. For the CDR3, the DNA is TGCAGCGACAAGTCGACAGGCTACACCTTC.

The chain couples TRBV20-1 to TRBJ2-5; 7 bases match TRBD2. Germline lookup yields CDR1 DFQATT and CDR2 SNEGSKA (reference sequence). The CDR3 is 13 residues long. The trim removed 5 bases at V and 4 bases at J, leaving 7 bases unmatched. The DNA for the CDR3 is TGCAGTGCTCATAATAGCGGGCCAGAGACCCAGTACTTC. As protein: CSAHNSGPETQYF.

This chain joins TRBV7-9 and TRBJ1-1; D might be TRBD1 (5 bases). Germline V gene data show CDR1 as SEHNR and CDR2 as FQNEAQ (reference sequence). Trimming took 2 bases from V and 3 from J, leaving 13 bases between them. The CDR3 runs 15 residues. The CDR3 DNA follows: TGTGCCAGCAGCTTAACCCGAGACAGCTACACTGAAGCTTTCTTT. It encodes CASSLTRDSYTEAFF.